These 24 T cell receptor beta chains came from one sample sequenced in a study of regulatory T cells in long-lasting Graves disease. Through Arm-PCR of CDR3 regions and iRepertoire HTBI primers, TCR beta libraries were built. TCRdb analysed the multiplex PCR reads with MiXCR anew, one entry per CDR3 protein. The sample lists about 660,000 distinct CDR3 sequences, 25% to 35% occurring once. Noted time point: persistent/refractory GD, antithyroid drugs over 5 years with positive TRAb. Construction of the TCR library relied on RNA isolated from PBMCs. The source was peripheral blood mononuclear cells (PBMCs), collected when the disease was refractory, from a patient treated with antithyroid drugs. These receptors were collected from a female donor with Graves disease.

This clonotype was detected only a few times. This sequence joins TRBV29-1 and TRBJ1-2; D unclear. Trimming shortened V by 2 bases and J by 4 bases, and 17 bases separated the two germline ends. This CDR3 has 15 amino acids. Germline V gene sequence: CDR1 SQVTM, CDR2 ANQGSEA. The CDR3 region has the DNA TGCAGCGTTGAAAAGGTCACCTCCAACCTCTATGGCTACACCTTC. Protein sequence: CSVEKVTSNLYGYTF.

The CDR3 DNA sequence: TGCGCCAGCAGCGCCGATACCACAGGGCCCCAGCATTTT. Amino acid sequence: CASSADTTGPQHF. This chain connects TRBV5-1 to TRBJ1-5, with D perhaps matching TRBD1 (5 bases). V dropped 4 bases and J dropped 9 bases, with 14 bases sitting between them. This CDR3 region has 13 residues. Germline CDR1 is SGHRS and CDR2 is YFSETQ.

The rearrangement links TRBV12-3 or TRBV12-4 to TRBJ1-4; possibly TRBD1 for D (6 bases). CDR3 length: 16 amino acids. Trimming stripped 5 bases from V and 8 bases from J, with 21 bases between. CDR3 amino acids: CASSPNLQGSGEKLFF. Written as DNA, the CDR3 is TGTGCCAGCAGTCCGAACCTACAGGGCTCTGGGGAAAAACTGTTTTTT.

The J gene is TRBJ1-2, the V gene TRBV7-2, with 9 positions matching TRBD1. CDR3 length equals 16 residues. V lost 5 bases, J lost 0 bases, and 7 bases stayed unmatched. Germline loops: CDR1 SGHTA, CDR2 FQGNSA. DNA for the CDR3: TGTGCCAGCAGCCCCGGGACAGGGATCCCTAACTATGGCTACACCTTC. Protein: CASSPGTGIPNYGYTF.

This clonotype showed up many times. The V gene is TRBV6-1, the J gene TRBJ1-2; D is undetermined. Trimming took off 7 bases at V and 5 bases at J, with 11 bases between the two ends. The CDR3 is 12 amino acids. Germline assignment: CDR1 MNHNS and CDR2 SASEGT. The CDR3 region has the DNA TGTGCCAGCACCTACGGAGGTTATGGCTACACCTTC. Protein sequence: CASTYGGYGYTF.

CDR3 DNA: TGTGCCAGCAGTTACGGGACAGATTGGCACATTCAGTACTTC. Protein: CASSYGTDWHIQYF. V and J are TRBV6-2 or TRBV6-3 and TRBJ2-4; 7 bases are shared with TRBD1. The V gene end was trimmed by 2 bases and the J gene end by 8 bases; junction bases not matched to a gene: 6. The CDR3 sequence is 14 residues long. Per germline, CDR1 MNHEY and CDR2 SVGEGT.

The chain joins TRBV7-9 to TRBJ1-1; a weak D match, TRBD1 (6 bases). CDR3 length equals 14 residues. Per germline, CDR1 SEHNR and CDR2 FQNEAQ (reference sequence). Trimming left V 3 bases short and J 3 bases short, with 11 bases between. The CDR3 DNA follows: TGTGCCAGCAGCTTCCCGACAGGTTACACTGAAGCTTTCTTT. As protein: CASSFPTGYTEAFF.

This chain connects TRBV27 to TRBJ2-7; TRBD2 agrees at 13 bases. Germline lookup yields CDR1 MNHEY and CDR2 SMNVEV (reference sequence). The V segment lost 5 bases and the J segment 2 bases; nucleotides outside the gene matches: 9. The length of the CDR3 is 17 residues. CDR3 DNA sequence: TGTGCCAGCAGTCCTAACGGACTAGCGGGAGTTCCCTACGAGCAGTACTTC. This gives the protein CASSPNGLAGVPYEQYF.

The chain uses TRBV6-1 and TRBJ2-7, with TRBD2 matching over 8 bases. This CDR3 is built from 14 residues. Trimming cost V 6 bases and J 3 bases; bases outside gene matches: 7. Germline V gene sequence: CDR1 MNHNS, CDR2 SASEGT. CDR3 nucleotide sequence: TGTGCCAGCAGACGAGCGGGAGCGCTCTACGAGCAGTACTTC. This codes for CASRRAGALYEQYF.

This clonotype was recorded once. The chain combines TRBV5-1 with TRBJ2-5; a possible D gene is TRBD1 (6 bases). V gave up 1 base and J gave up 6 bases, with 13 bases separating them. The germline gives CDR1 SGHRS, CDR2 YFSETQ. The CDR3 covers 14 residues. CDR3 nucleotides: TGCGCCAGCAGCTTGTTTGGGGGCCTTCAGACCCAGTACTTC. Protein product: CASSLFGGLQTQYF.

This chain uses TRBV27 with TRBJ1-5; maybe TRBD1 (5 bases). The CDR3 length is 14 residues. Germline CDR1 MNHEY, CDR2 SMNVEV (reference sequence). Trimming pared 6 bases from V and 6 bases from J, leaving 15 bases between. The CDR3 DNA reads TGTGCCAGCAGAGAGGGAGTCGGGGGTCAGCCCCAGCATTTT. Residues: CASREGVGGQPQHF.

In DNA, the CDR3 is TGCGCCAGCAGCTTACCGATGGGTGGACCCCTCCACTTT. As protein: CASSLPMGGPLHF. The rearrangement uses TRBV5-1 and TRBJ1-6; D gene ambiguous. The CDR3 consists of 13 residues. Germline CDR1 reads SGHRS; CDR2 reads YFSETQ. Between the trimmed V and J ends, which lost 2 bases and 12 bases, there was a span of 12 bases. The full variable domain, in which reference TRBV5-1 and TRBJ1-6 provide the parts outside the CDR3, is KAGVTQTPRYLIKTRGQQVTLSCSPISGHRSVSWYQQTPGQGLQFLFEYFSETQRNKGNFPGRFSGRQFSNSRSEMNVSTLELGDSALYLCASSLPMGGPLHFGNGTRLTVT.

V and J are TRBV12-3 or TRBV12-4 and TRBJ2-5; 7 bases match TRBD2. V lost 5 bases, J lost 6 bases, and 12 bases stayed unmatched. The CDR3 length is 15 residues. CDR3 amino acids: CASSIGREIGKTQYF. Here the CDR3 DNA reads TGTGCCAGCAGTATAGGGCGGGAGATCGGAAAGACCCAGTACTTC.

This clonotype appeared a few times. This chain uses TRBV7-9 with TRBJ2-7; D gene ambiguous. Trimming cost V 4 bases and J 2 bases, with 6 bases left between them. Germline V CDR1 and CDR2: SEHNR, FQNEAQ (reference sequence). This CDR3 contains 12 residues. The CDR3 sequence: CASSSYTYEQYF. The CDR3 coding sequence is TGTGCCAGCAGCTCCTACACCTACGAGCAGTACTTC.

The rearrangement uses TRBV7-9 and TRBJ1-2; the match to TRBD1 covers 10 bases. The CDR3 loop spans 15 amino acids. V lost 4 bases to trimming and J lost 2 bases; unmatched junction nucleotides: 4. From germline, CDR1 is SEHNR and CDR2 FQNEAQ (reference sequence). The chain's CDR3 is CASSSGQGVNYGYTF. The CDR3 nucleotides read TGTGCCAGCAGCTCCGGACAGGGGGTGAACTATGGCTACACCTTC.

The chain couples TRBV20-1 to TRBJ1-1; TRBD1 is a possible D gene (5 bases). The V end lost 0 bases, the J end lost 5 bases, and 19 bases lay between the germline ends. From germline, CDR1 is DFQATT and CDR2 SNEGSKA (reference sequence). This CDR3 has 16 residues. CDR3 DNA sequence: TGCAGTGCTAGAGAAGGAACGGGGACGACGCGTACTGAAGCTTTCTTT. Protein product: CSAREGTGTTRTEAFF.

This clonotype was counted a few times. The rearrangement joins TRBV12-3 or TRBV12-4 to TRBJ2-7; no firm D call. Trimming took 2 bases from V and 6 from J, leaving 8 bases between them. This CDR3 region has 12 residues. The CDR3 DNA sequence: TGTGCCAGCAGTTTAACCCCCCGCGAGCAGTACTTC. Its translation: CASSLTPREQYF.

In this sample, this clonotype turned up many times. CDR3 sequence (DNA): TGCAGTGCTAGAGTCCGGAAAGAGACCCAGTACTTC. It encodes CSARVRKETQYF. The chain joins TRBV20-1 to TRBJ2-5; no clear D gene. V was shortened by 1 base and J by 3 bases, with 6 bases between the two germline ends. Germline CDR1 is DFQATT and CDR2 is SNEGSKA (reference sequence). The CDR3 sequence is 12 residues long.

The chain recombines TRBV20-1 with TRBJ1-1; D remains ambiguous. This CDR3 is built from 14 residues. V lost 5 bases and J 1 base, leaving 14 bases between the germline ends. Germline values: CDR1 DFQATT, CDR2 SNEGSKA (reference sequence). The CDR3, as DNA: TGCAGTGCTCCGAGTATGGGCAGGAACACTGAAGCTTTCTTT. Protein sequence: CSAPSMGRNTEAFF.

This clonotype was seen a handful of times. The chain carries TRBV19 and TRBJ1-1; unclear D gene. From germline, CDR1 is LNHDA and CDR2 SQIVND (reference sequence). The CDR3 is 15 amino acids. Trimming stripped 3 bases from V and 1 base from J, with 12 bases between. CDR3 region: CASSIPPGWNTEAFF. The CDR3 coding sequence is TGTGCCAGTAGTATCCCGCCGGGGTGGAACACTGAAGCTTTCTTT.

The rearrangement uses TRBV30 and TRBJ2-4; D gene unclear. The V gene lost 2 bases and the J gene lost 6 bases, with 8 bases spanning the gap. The CDR3 is 12 residues long. CDR1 and CDR2 (germline): GTSNPN, SVGIG (reference sequence). CDR3: CAWSTFINIQYF. The CDR3 nucleotides read TGTGCCTGGAGTACGTTTATAAACATTCAGTACTTC. The whole variable domain, filled in from reference TRBV30 and TRBJ2-4, reads SQTIHQWPATLVQPVGSPLSLECTVEGTSNPNLYWYRQAAGRGLQLLFYSVGIGQISSEVPQNLSASRPQDRQFILSSKKLLLSDSGFYLCAWSTFINIQYFGAGTRLSVL.

There are a few counts of this clonotype. The chain carries TRBV27 and TRBJ2-7; D call uncertain. Germline values: CDR1 MNHEY, CDR2 SMNVEV (reference sequence). The CDR3 spans 14 residues. Between the trimmed V and J ends, which lost 7 bases and 3 bases, there was a span of 16 bases. The DNA of the CDR3 is TGTGCCAGCACCCCTAAGAGTAGCCACTACGAGCAGTACTTC. Its translation is CASTPKSSHYEQYF.

The gene calls are TRBV3-1 and TRBJ1-2, with D uncertain. This CDR3 contains 14 residues. The V end was cut by 1 base, the J end by 2 bases, with 8 bases between. The germline CDR1 and CDR2 sequences are LGHDT and YNNKEL (reference sequence). CDR3 bases: TGTGCCAGCAGCCAAGTACACACCAACTATGGCTACACCTTC. Its translation: CASSQVHTNYGYTF. Full variable domain (rest looked up from reference TRBV3-1 and TRBJ1-2): DTAVSQTPKYLVTQMGNDKSIKCEQNLGHDTMYWYKQDSKKFLKIMFSYNNKELIINETVPNRFSPKSPDKAHLNLHINSLELGDSAVYFCASSQVHTNYGYTFGSGTRLTVV.

The sample holds many counts of this clonotype. The chain uses TRBV28 and TRBJ1-2; a possible D gene is TRBD1 (5 bases). This CDR3 spans 13 amino acids. CDR1 and CDR2 (germline): MDHEN, SYDVKM. The V end was cut by 7 bases, the J end by 8 bases, with 17 bases between. The CDR3: CASKLQGSRGYTF. CDR3 bases: TGTGCCAGCAAATTGCAGGGCTCGAGGGGCTACACCTTC.